This TCR beta chain is from a study of blood T cell repertoires in COVID-19 (dated by TCRdb to 2019 to 2021). For the wider study: The collaborator samples originated in the United States, Italy and Spain and spanned the acute and convalescent phases of COVID-19. The repertoires were released in a freely available public database intended as a resource for research on the immune response to SARS-CoV-2. Where HLA class I and class II types were available, the types were taken from metadata supplied by the sample provider, not from assay-based typing. Deeply sampled blood TCRbeta repertoires from subjects exposed to, actively infected with, or recovered from COVID-19 were included in the dataset. The prospective study material was composed of cDNA or gDNA derived from T cells, B-cell-depleted T cells, or PBMCs. The samples were drawn from the first 160 participants of the ongoing ImmuneRACE study and from 1,254 subjects provided by 6 global collaborators. Sample metadata almost always included a de-identified subject ID, COVID-19 status, age in years and sex.

Trimmed from V: 0 bases; trimmed from J: 5 bases; junction bases lacking a gene match: 7. The CDR3 holds 16 amino acids from the cysteine to the phenylalanine. Only the CDR3 portion is preserved as DNA: 48 bases, with reading frame beginning at the first base. CDR1 and CDR2 were assigned from the germline V gene as MNHNS and SASEGT. Remarks on this clone: What antigen it recognizes has not been identified. The sample holds no much larger clone one base away, and base qualities are not on file.

TCRbeta CDR3 regions were amplified from genomic DNA using the immunoSEQ Assay, a bias-controlled multiplex PCR. The authors processed their data as follows. Nucleated cell counts per sample were estimated from amplification of reference gene primers within the assay. To quantify the absolute abundance of each unique TCRbeta CDR3 rearrangement, sequence reads were collapsed and filtered. For each sample, productive Simpson clonality was calculated as the square root of Simpson's diversity index across productive rearrangements. The immuneACCESS repertoire file appears here via TCRdb, limited to in-frame rearrangements. These files lack a portion of the clones; in checked studies, under half of the deficit traces to unresolved V genes, and the cause of the others is not known. Clonal size and the V and J genes are those of that table, whereas D and trimming came from the DNA. Recorded for this sample are 490,000 or so clones; 80% to 90% of them occurred a single time. The top ten clonotypes cover roughly 8.5% of the sample.

Participants in the prospective study were aged about 18 to 95 years, lived in about two dozen United States geographic areas, and enrolled through a virtual design. Cohort assignment in the prospective study relied on participant-reported clinical history from a screening survey and a study questionnaire. For ImmuneRACE Cohort 3, a participant was defined as recovered based on two consecutive negative NP/OP PCR tests, clearance by a healthcare professional, or resolution of symptoms. In the prospective study, mobile phlebotomists collected whole blood, serum and a nasopharyngeal or oropharyngeal swab from each participant. Over a roughly 2-month period, participants in the prospective study had the option of providing additional blood draws and questionnaires. Blood samples from the prospective study were shipped frozen or at room temperature prior to DNA extraction. Overall study results and their limits: The quantity of clinical and demographic metadata differed by source and by participant and was supplied without curation.

The sequencing sample was made of PBMCs or T cells enriched from blood (not recorded which). The receptor was isolated from a woman aged 55-75 years who had recovered from COVID-19. The V and J genes are TRBV6-1 and TRBJ1-5, with 7 bases matching TRBD1. In nucleotide form, the sequence is TGTGCCAGCAGTGAAGCCTCGGGCAGGGGGGATCAGCCCCAGCATTTT. Translation gives CASSEASGRGDQPQHF.